The rows below give T cell receptor beta chains drawn from one sample of a study of cytomegalovirus exposure and HLA in healthy donors. Clones were sequenced by immunoSEQ multiplex PCR, and TCRdb holds only the in-frame ones, with some missing. The sample has more than 150,000 clones; over 70% are singletons. Sequencing input: PBMCs. The receptors derive from a man in his late teens or twenties in good health and CMV-seronegative. Both conserved end residues are part of each CDR3. A D gene is named only where the DNA matches it firmly. Expanded clones get a size class; other rows say once, few or many, or leave the size out.

D	size	V	J	CDR3	DNA
-	few	TRBV6-4	TRBJ2-2	CASRGQTGELFF	TGTGCCAGCAGAGGACAGACCGGGGAGCTGTTTTTT
TRBD1	-	TRBV27	TRBJ1-1	CASSFRVTGGNTEAFF	TGTGCCAGCAGTTTCCGAGTTACAGGGGGGAACACTGAAGCTTTCTTT
TRBD2	-	TRBV6-1	TRBJ2-3	CASIPLGGYSDTQYF	TGTGCCAGCATCCCCCTCGGGGGGTATTCAGATACGCAGTATTTT
-	-	TRBV28	TRBJ1-2	CASRQGASFLTMGYTF	TGTGCCAGCAGACAAGGGGCCAGCTTCCTAACTATGGGCTACACCTTC
TRBD2	-	TRBV9	TRBJ2-7	CASSVAPSGGAEQYF	TGTGCCAGCAGCGTAGCTCCTAGCGGGGGGGCCGAGCAGTACTTC
-	-	TRBV27	TRBJ1-5	CASWASSNQPQHF	TGTGCCAGCTGGGCATCCAGCAATCAGCCCCAGCATTTT
-	few	TRBV6-7	TRBJ1-5	CASSGGGTKHSNQPQHF	TGTGCCAGCAGTGGGGGAGGGACGAAACATAGCAATCAGCCCCAGCATTTT
TRBD1	-	TRBV5-1	TRBJ2-1	CASGIGTGSFDEQFF	TGCGCCAGCGGGATCGGGACAGGGTCGTTCGATGAGCAGTTCTTC
-	-	TRBV6-1	TRBJ1-5	CASSNNLQGNQPQHF	TGTGCCAGCAGTAATAACCTACAGGGAAATCAGCCCCAGCATTTT
-	-	TRBV2	TRBJ2-7	CASSAEVRGSAYEQYF	TGTGCCAGCAGTGCCGAGGTGAGAGGGAGCGCCTACGAGCAGTACTTC
TRBD2	-	TRBV30	TRBJ2-3	CAWSVAAGGDTQYF	TGTGCCTGGAGTGTCGCGGCGGGAGGAGATACGCAGTATTTT
-	-	TRBV2	TRBJ2-7	CASSEDRYEQYF	TGTGCCAGCAGTGAGGACAGATACGAGCAGTACTTC
TRBD1	-	TRBV19	TRBJ1-5	CASSMIGQGRGQPQHF	TGTGCCAGTAGTATGATAGGACAGGGCCGGGGTCAGCCCCAGCATTTT
-	-	TRBV11-2	TRBJ1-5	CASSSVEPYSNQPQHF	TGTGCCAGCAGCTCCGTTGAGCCATATAGCAATCAGCCCCAGCATTTT
-	-	TRBV4-3	TRBJ2-1	CASSPQFMGSGEQFF	TGCGCCAGCAGCCCTCAGTTTATGGGTTCCGGGGAGCAGTTCTTC
TRBD1	-	TRBV18	TRBJ1-4	CASSDRGLSGEKLFF	TGTGCCAGCTCGGACAGGGGGCTGAGCGGTGAAAAACTGTTTTTT
-	once	TRBV9	TRBJ1-5	CASGGDQPQHF	TGTGCCAGCGGAGGGGATCAGCCCCAGCATTTT
TRBD2	-	TRBV4-3	TRBJ2-5	CASSQGLAGGQETQYF	TGCGCCAGCAGCCAGGGACTAGCGGGGGGGCAAGAGACCCAGTACTTC
TRBD2	-	TRBV7-2	TRBJ2-5	CASSLAGLASETQYF	TGTGCCAGCAGCTTAGCGGGACTAGCATCAGAGACCCAGTACTTC
-	-	TRBV13	TRBJ2-4	CASSLGQRINIQYF	TGTGCCAGCAGCTTAGGCCAGCGGATAAACATTCAGTACTTC
TRBD1	-	TRBV5-1	TRBJ2-7	CASSLYPQGADHVVLAETYEQYF	TGCGCCAGCAGCTTGTACCCCCAGGGGGCGGATCATGTGGTTCTAGCCGAGACCTACGAGCAGTACTTC
TRBD2	-	TRBV9	TRBJ2-1	CASSVSGRAYNEQFF	TGTGCCAGCAGCGTTAGCGGGAGGGCTTACAATGAGCAGTTCTTC
-	-	TRBV27	TRBJ1-2	CASSPQGQLNHGYTF	TGTGCCAGCAGCCCCCAAGGACAACTGAATCATGGCTACACCTTC
-	-	TRBV11-2	TRBJ2-3	CASSLAVAGQARDTQYF	TGTGCCAGCAGCTTAGCGGTGGCAGGGCAGGCTAGAGATACGCAGTATTTT
-	-	TRBV19	TRBJ1-2	CASTAGVGYTF	TGTGCCAGCACCGCCGGGGTTGGCTACACCTTC
-	-	TRBV11-2	TRBJ2-7	CASSFGETYEQYF	TGTGCCAGCAGCTTCGGGGAGACCTACGAGCAGTACTTC
-	-	TRBV4-1	TRBJ2-7	CASSQMEDSYEQYF	TGCGCCAGCAGCCAAATGGAGGATTCCTACGAGCAGTACTTC
TRBD2	-	TRBV25-1	TRBJ2-3	CASSAQREPTDTQYF	TGTGCCAGCAGTGCCCAGCGGGAGCCCACAGATACGCAGTATTTT
-	-	TRBV21-1	TRBJ1-1	CASSKVAGQFKAFF	TGTGCCAGCAGCAAAGTGGCCGGACAGTTTAAAGCTTTCTTT
TRBD2	-	TRBV7-9	TRBJ2-1	CASSPRREGGEQFF	TGTGCCAGCAGCCCCCGGCGGGAGGGCGGTGAGCAGTTCTTC
TRBD2	-	TRBV5-6	TRBJ2-5	CASSLEGLAGNF	TGTGCCAGCAGCTTGGAGGGACTAGCGGGAAACTTC
-	-	TRBV7-8	TRBJ1-1	CASSAYTCEAFF	TGTGCCAGCAGCGCATACACCTGTGAAGCTTTCTTT
-	-	TRBV30	TRBJ2-7	CAWSDWAPRRTANYEQYF	TGTGCCTGGAGCGATTGGGCCCCCCGTAGGACAGCAAACTACGAGCAGTACTTC
TRBD1	-	TRBV12-5	TRBJ1-2	CASGSDRRPSYGYTF	TGTGCTAGTGGTTCGGACAGGCGACCGTCTTATGGCTACACCTTC
-	-	TRBV4-3	TRBJ1-3	CASSQHLFVGEGNTIYF	TGCGCCAGCAGCCAACATCTATTCGTAGGAGAAGGAAACACCATATATTTT
TRBD2	-	TRBV15	TRBJ2-1	CATLPSGTSYNEQFF	TGTGCCACCCTTCCTAGCGGGACATCCTACAATGAGCAGTTCTTC
TRBD2	-	TRBV27	TRBJ2-4	CASAGGLAGSLPKNIQYF	TGTGCCAGCGCCGGGGGACTAGCGGGGTCCCTGCCCAAAAACATTCAGTACTTC